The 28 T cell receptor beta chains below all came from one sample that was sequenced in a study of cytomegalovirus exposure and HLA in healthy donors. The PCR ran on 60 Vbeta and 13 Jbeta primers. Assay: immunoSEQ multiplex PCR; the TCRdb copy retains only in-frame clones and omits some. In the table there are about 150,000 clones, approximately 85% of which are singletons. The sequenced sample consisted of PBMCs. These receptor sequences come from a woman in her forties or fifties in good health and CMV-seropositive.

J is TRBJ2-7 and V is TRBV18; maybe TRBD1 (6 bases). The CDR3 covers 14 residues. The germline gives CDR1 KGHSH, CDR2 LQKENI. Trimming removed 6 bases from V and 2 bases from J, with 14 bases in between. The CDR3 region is CASSRDRYTYEQYF. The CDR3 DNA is TGTGCCAGCTCCCGCGACAGGTATACCTACGAGCAGTACTTC.

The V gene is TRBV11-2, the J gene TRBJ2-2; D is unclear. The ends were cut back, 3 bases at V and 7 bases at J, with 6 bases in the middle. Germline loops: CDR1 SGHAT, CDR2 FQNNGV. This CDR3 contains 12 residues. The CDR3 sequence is CASSLGLGELFF. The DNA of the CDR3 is TGTGCCAGCAGCTTGGGCCTCGGGGAGCTGTTTTTT.

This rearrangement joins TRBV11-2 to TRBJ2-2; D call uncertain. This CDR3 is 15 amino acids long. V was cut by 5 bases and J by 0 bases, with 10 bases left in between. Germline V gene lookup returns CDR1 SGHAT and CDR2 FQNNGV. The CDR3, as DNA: TGTGCCAGCAGCGTAGCTTTCGCGAACACCGGGGAGCTGTTTTTT. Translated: CASSVAFANTGELFF.

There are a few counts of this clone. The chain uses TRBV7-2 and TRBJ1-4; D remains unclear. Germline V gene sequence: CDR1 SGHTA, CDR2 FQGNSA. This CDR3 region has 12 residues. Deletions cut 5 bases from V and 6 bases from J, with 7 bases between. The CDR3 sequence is CASSAEDEKLFF. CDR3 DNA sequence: TGTGCCAGCAGCGCAGAAGATGAAAAACTGTTTTTT.

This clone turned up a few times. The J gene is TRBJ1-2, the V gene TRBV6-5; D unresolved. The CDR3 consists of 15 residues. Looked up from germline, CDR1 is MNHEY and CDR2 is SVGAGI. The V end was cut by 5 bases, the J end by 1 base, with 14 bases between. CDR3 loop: CASSRARTDNYGYTF. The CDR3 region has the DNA TGTGCCAGCAGTCGCGCGCGTACAGATAACTATGGCTACACCTTC.

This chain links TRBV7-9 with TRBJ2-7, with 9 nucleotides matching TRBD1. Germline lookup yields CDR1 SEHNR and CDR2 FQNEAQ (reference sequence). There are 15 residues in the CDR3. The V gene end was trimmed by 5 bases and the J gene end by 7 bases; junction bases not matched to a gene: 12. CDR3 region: CASSVNRDRAGEQYF. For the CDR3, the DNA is TGTGCCAGCAGCGTAAACCGGGACAGGGCGGGTGAGCAGTACTTC. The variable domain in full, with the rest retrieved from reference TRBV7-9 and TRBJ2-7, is DTGVSQNPRHKITKRGQNVTFRCDPISEHNRLYWYRQTLGQGPEFLTYFQNEAQLEKSRLLSDRFSAERPKGSFSTLEIQRTEQGDSAMYLCASSVNRDRAGEQYFGPGTRLTVT.

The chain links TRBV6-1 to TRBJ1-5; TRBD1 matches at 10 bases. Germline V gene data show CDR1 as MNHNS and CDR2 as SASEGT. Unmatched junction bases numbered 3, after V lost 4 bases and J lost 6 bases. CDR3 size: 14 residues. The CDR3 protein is CASSGTGGSQPQHF. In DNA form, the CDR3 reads TGTGCCAGCAGTGGGACAGGGGGGAGTCAGCCCCAGCATTTT.

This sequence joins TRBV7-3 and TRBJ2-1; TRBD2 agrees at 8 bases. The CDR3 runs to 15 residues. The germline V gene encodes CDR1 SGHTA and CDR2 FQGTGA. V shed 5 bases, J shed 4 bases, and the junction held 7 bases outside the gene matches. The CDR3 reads CASSLELAEYNEQFF. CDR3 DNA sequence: TGTGCCAGCAGCCTGGAACTAGCGGAATACAATGAGCAGTTCTTC.

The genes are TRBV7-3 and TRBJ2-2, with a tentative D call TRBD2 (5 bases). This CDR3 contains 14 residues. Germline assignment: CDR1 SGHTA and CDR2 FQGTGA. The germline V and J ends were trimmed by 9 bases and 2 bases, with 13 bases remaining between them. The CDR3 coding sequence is TGTGCCAGTCGAGGGCGTGGAAACACCGGGGAGCTGTTTTTT. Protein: CASRGRGNTGELFF.

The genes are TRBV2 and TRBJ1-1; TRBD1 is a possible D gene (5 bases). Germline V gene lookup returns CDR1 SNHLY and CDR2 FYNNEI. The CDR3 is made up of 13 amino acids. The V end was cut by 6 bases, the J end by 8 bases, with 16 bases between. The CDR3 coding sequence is TGTGCCAGCAGGGCCCGGAGGGAGGGGGAAGCTTTCTTT. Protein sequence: CASRARREGEAFF. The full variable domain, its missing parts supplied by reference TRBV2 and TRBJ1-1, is EPEVTQTPSHQVTQMGQEVILRCVPISNHLYFYWYRQILGQKVEFLVSFYNNEISEKSEIFDDQFSVERPDGSNFTLKIRSTKLEDSAMYFCASRARREGEAFFGQGTRLTVV.

CDR3 in DNA: TGTGCCAGCAGTTACCCGGGGGGTCGGCAGTACTTC. It yields the protein CASSYPGGRQYF. The chain uses TRBV28 and TRBJ2-5; 7 nucleotides line up with TRBD2. CDR1 and CDR2 from the germline V gene are MDHEN and SYDVKM. Trimming cost V 4 bases and J 11 bases; bases outside gene matches: 7. The CDR3 is 12 amino acids.

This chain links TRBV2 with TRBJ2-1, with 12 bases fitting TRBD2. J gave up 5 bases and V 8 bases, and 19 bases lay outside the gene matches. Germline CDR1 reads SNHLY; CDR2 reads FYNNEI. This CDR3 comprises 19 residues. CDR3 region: CASSRRGRSSGGAHNEQFF. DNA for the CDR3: TGTGCCAGCTCGAGGCGGGGGCGTTCTAGCGGGGGGGCCCACAATGAGCAGTTCTTC.

The CDR3, as DNA: TGTGCCACCAAGGAGAAGGAGGCCCCTCGGCCCCAGCATTTT. It codes for CATKEKEAPRPQHF. The chain recombines TRBV10-3 with TRBJ1-5; D gene uncertain. The length of the CDR3 is 14 residues. Germline V gene lookup returns CDR1 ENHRY and CDR2 SYGVKD. V was clipped by 10 bases and J by 9 bases, with 22 bases between them.

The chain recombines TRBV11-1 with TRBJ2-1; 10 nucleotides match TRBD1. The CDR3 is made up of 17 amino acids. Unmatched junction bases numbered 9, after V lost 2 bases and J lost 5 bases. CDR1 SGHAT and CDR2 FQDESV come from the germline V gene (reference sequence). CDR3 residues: CASSLMAAGTGDNEQFF. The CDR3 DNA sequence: TGTGCCAGCAGCTTAATGGCGGCCGGGACAGGGGACAATGAGCAGTTCTTC.

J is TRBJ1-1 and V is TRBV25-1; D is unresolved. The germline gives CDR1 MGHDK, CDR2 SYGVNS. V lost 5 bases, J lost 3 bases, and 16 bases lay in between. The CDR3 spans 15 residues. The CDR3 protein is CASSTLGEQDTEAFF. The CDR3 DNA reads TGTGCCAGCAGTACCCTCGGAGAGCAAGACACTGAAGCTTTCTTT.

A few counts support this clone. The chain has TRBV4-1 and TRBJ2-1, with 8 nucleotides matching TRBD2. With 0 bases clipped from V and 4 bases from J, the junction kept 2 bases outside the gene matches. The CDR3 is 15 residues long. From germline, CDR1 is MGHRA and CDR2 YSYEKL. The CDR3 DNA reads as TGCGCCAGCAGCCAAGAACGGGGGGGATACAATGAGCAGTTCTTC. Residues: CASSQERGGYNEQFF.

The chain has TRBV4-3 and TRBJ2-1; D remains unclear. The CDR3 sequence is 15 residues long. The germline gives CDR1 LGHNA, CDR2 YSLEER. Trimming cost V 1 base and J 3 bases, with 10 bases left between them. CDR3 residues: CASSQAARHYNEQFF. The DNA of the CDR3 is TGCGCCAGCAGCCAAGCGGCCAGGCACTACAATGAGCAGTTCTTC.

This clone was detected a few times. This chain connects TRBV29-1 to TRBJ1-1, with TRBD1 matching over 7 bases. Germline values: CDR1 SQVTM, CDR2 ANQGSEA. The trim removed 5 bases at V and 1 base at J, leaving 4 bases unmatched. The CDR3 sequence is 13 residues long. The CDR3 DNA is TGCAGCGTTATGACAGGGCCGAACACTGAAGCTTTCTTT. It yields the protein CSVMTGPNTEAFF.

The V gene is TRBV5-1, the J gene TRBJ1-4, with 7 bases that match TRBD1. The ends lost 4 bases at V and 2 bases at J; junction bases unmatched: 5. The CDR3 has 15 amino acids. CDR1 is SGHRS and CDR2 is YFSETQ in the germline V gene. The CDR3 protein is CASSQMGQTNEKLFF. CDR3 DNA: TGCGCCAGCAGCCAGATGGGACAGACTAATGAAAAACTGTTTTTT.

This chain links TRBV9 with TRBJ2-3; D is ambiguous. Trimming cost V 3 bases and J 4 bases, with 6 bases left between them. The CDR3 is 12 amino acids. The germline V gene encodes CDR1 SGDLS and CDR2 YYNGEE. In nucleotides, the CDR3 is TGTGCCAGCAGCGAGAGCGCAGATACGCAGTATTTT. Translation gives CASSESADTQYF. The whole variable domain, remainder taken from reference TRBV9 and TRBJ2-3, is DSGVTQTPKHLITATGQRVTLRCSPRSGDLSVYWYQQSLDQGLQFLIQYYNGEERAKGNILERFSAQQFPDLHSELNLSSLELGDSALYFCASSESADTQYFGPGTRLTVL.

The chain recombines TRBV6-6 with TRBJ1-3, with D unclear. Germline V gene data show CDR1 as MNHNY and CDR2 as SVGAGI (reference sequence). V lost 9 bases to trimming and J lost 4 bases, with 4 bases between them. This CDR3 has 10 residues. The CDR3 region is CASLGNTIYF. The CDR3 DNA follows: TGTGCCAGTCTGGGAAACACCATATATTTT.

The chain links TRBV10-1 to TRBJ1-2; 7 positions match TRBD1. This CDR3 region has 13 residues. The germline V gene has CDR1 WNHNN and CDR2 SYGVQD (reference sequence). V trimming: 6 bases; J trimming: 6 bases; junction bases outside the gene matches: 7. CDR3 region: CASRSRQGHGYTF. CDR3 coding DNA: TGCGCCAGCAGGTCACGACAGGGCCATGGCTACACCTTC.

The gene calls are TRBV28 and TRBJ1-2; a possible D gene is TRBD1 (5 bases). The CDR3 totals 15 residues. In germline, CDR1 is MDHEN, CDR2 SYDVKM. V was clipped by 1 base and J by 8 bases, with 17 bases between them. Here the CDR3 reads CASSLFPREGLGYTF. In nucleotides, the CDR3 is TGTGCCAGCAGTTTATTCCCCAGGGAAGGGTTAGGCTACACCTTC.

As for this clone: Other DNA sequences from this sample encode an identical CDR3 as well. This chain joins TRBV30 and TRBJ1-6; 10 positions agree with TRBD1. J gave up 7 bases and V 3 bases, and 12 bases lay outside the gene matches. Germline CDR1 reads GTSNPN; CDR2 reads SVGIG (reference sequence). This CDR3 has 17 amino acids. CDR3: CAWSVQTGGSSNSPLHF. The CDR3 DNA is TGTGCCTGGAGCGTACAGACAGGGGGCTCCTCAAATTCACCCCTCCACTTT.

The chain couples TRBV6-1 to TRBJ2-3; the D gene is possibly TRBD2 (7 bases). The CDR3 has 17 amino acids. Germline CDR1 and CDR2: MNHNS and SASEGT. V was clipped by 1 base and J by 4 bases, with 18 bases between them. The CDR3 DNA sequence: TGTGCCAGCAGTGAAGGTCTGACTAACGGGGGGCCAGATACGCAGTATTTT. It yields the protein CASSEGLTNGGPDTQYF.

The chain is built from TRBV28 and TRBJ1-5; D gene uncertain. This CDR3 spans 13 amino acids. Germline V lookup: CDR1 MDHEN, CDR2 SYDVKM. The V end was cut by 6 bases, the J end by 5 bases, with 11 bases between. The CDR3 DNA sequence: TGTGCCAGCAGCGGGAGTCGGTATCAGCCCCAGCATTTT. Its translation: CASSGSRYQPQHF.

CDR3 protein: CASSPRVGEQYF. In DNA, the CDR3 is TGTGCCAGCTCACCCCGGGTGGGTGAGCAGTACTTC. This chain joins TRBV18 and TRBJ2-7, with unresolved D. The CDR3 sequence is 12 residues long. From germline, CDR1 is KGHSH and CDR2 LQKENI. The V end lost 3 bases, the J end lost 7 bases, and 10 bases lay between the germline ends.

The CDR3, as DNA: TGTGCCAGTAGTAAACGACAGGTCCTTAATCAGCCCCAGCATTTT. This translates into CASSKRQVLNQPQHF. The rearrangement links TRBV19 to TRBJ1-5; tentatively, D is TRBD1 (6 bases). V was shortened by 4 bases and J by 4 bases, with 14 bases between the two germline ends. The CDR3 loop spans 15 amino acids. The germline V gene encodes CDR1 LNHDA and CDR2 SQIVND (reference sequence).